This note documents a single T cell receptor beta chain sequence. This sample was taken from a study of control samples from healthy donors and cancer patients. CDR1 is MDHEN and CDR2 is SYDVKM in the germline V gene. Deletions cut 1 base from V and 0 bases from J, with 4 bases between. The CDR3 is made up of 15 amino acids. TCRdb's copy holds only in-frame clones and misses some; the assay was immunoSEQ multiplex PCR. This sample has more than 30,000 clones, with around 94% found just once. The origin of this receptor is a man aged 60 to 69 in good health. The chain couples TRBV28 to TRBJ1-6; D is ambiguous. Sequencing input: blood. The CDR3 here is CASSLSGSYNSPLHF. In DNA, the CDR3 is TGTGCCAGCAGTTTATCAGGCTCCTATAATTCACCCCTCCACTTT.